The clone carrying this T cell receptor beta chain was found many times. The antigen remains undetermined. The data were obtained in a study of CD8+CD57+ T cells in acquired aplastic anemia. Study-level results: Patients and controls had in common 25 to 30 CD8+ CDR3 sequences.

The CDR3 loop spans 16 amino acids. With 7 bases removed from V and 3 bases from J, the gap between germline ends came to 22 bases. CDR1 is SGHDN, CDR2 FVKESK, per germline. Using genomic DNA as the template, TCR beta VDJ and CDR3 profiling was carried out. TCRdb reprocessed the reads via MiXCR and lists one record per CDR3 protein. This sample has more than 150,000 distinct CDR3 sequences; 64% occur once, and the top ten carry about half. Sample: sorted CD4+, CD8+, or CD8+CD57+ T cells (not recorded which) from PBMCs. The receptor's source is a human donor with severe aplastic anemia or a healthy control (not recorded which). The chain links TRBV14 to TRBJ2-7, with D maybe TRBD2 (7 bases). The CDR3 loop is CASTLGGGARDYEQYF. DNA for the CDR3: TGTGCCAGCACCCTCGGTGGGGGGGCCCGAGACTACGAGCAGTACTTC.